Listed here are 24 T cell receptor beta chains from one sample, sequenced in a study of PD-1 blockade in classical Hodgkin lymphoma. Clones were read by immunoSEQ multiplex PCR, and TCRdb kept only the in-frame ones, dropping some. The sample holds nearly 60,000 clones, 75% to 95% seen once. All patients experienced relapse after autologous stem cell transplantation, and brentuximab vedotin exposure was variable. Sample: peripheral blood mononuclear cells (PBMCs), taken before the second cycle of nivolumab. The receptors stem from a human donor with classical Hodgkin lymphoma.

The V and J genes are TRBV27 and TRBJ1-1; TRBD1 might be the D (6 bases). Germline-derived CDR1 and CDR2 are MNHEY and SMNVEV (reference sequence). V lost 2 bases to trimming and J lost 1 base, with 11 bases between them. The CDR3 extends over 15 amino acids. CDR3 residues: CASSLSRGPNTEAFF. The CDR3 nucleotides read TGTGCCAGCAGTTTAAGTCGGGGGCCGAACACTGAAGCTTTCTTT.

The chain uses TRBV7-3 and TRBJ1-3; tentative D call: TRBD1 (6 bases). The CDR3 totals 13 residues. Between the trimmed V and J ends, which lost 4 bases and 7 bases, there was a span of 11 bases. In germline, CDR1 is SGHTA, CDR2 FQGTGA. The CDR3 protein is CASSYGQGNTIYF. Here the CDR3 DNA reads TGTGCCAGCAGCTATGGGCAGGGGAACACCATATATTTT.

V is TRBV29-1 and J is TRBJ2-2, with D uncertain. Germline assignment: CDR1 SQVTM and CDR2 ANQGSEA. With 7 bases removed from V and 0 bases from J, the gap between germline ends came to 9 bases. The CDR3 length is 13 residues. For the CDR3, the DNA is TGCAGCGGGGGTGGGACGAACACCGGGGAGCTGTTTTTT. This gives the protein CSGGGTNTGELFF.

J is TRBJ2-7 and V is TRBV5-8; 10 bases are a match to TRBD1. Germline V gene sequence: CDR1 SGHTS, CDR2 YDEGEE. The CDR3 spans 17 residues. V lost 4 bases, J lost 5 bases, and 15 bases stayed unmatched. The CDR3 sequence: CASSHYAGTGDFDEQYF. The CDR3, as DNA: TGTGCCAGCAGCCACTACGCCGGGACAGGGGACTTCGACGAGCAGTACTTC.

This clone was counted once. DNA of the CDR3: TGTGCCACCCGAGCAGCGGGATGGAATGAGCAGTTCTTC. It encodes CATRAAGWNEQFF. This chain connects TRBV28 to TRBJ2-1, with 7 bases matching TRBD2. The CDR3 has 13 residues. Germline lookup yields CDR1 MDHEN and CDR2 SYDVKM. V trimming: 10 bases; J trimming: 7 bases; junction bases outside the gene matches: 10.

The V and J genes are TRBV4-1 and TRBJ2-5, with 8 bases lining up with TRBD2. Near its end, the DNA agrees better with TRBJ2-7, so the J call may be wrong. The germline V gene has CDR1 MGHRA and CDR2 YSYEKL. This CDR3 spans 17 amino acids. CDR3 bases: TGCGCCAGCAGCCAAGGACTTTCGGCGGGAGGACACTACGAGCAGTACTTC. Protein product: CASSQGLSAGGHYEQYF.

This sequence joins TRBV2 and TRBJ2-3, with unresolved D. The CDR3 consists of 16 residues. The V end lost 6 bases, the J end lost 0 bases, and 16 bases lay between the germline ends. Germline values: CDR1 SNHLY, CDR2 FYNNEI. This chain's CDR3 is CASSSPEVTSTDTQYF. Written as DNA, the CDR3 is TGTGCCAGCAGCTCCCCCGAGGTCACTAGCACAGATACGCAGTATTTT.

The sample holds one count of this clone. The chain couples TRBV18 to TRBJ2-1; 7 bases are shared with TRBD2. The CDR3 loop spans 15 amino acids. V was pared by 6 bases and J by 12 bases, with 17 bases of the junction left unmatched. Germline V gives CDR1 KGHSH, CDR2 LQKENI. The CDR3 region is CASSPSSGLIWGQFF. CDR3 coding DNA: TGTGCCAGCTCGCCCTCTAGCGGACTAATTTGGGGGCAGTTCTTC.

V is TRBV11-2 and J is TRBJ2-7; D possibly corresponds to TRBD1 (5 bases). There are 11 residues in the CDR3. The V end was cut by 6 bases, the J end by 3 bases, with 6 bases between. Germline V gene sequence: CDR1 SGHAT, CDR2 FQNNGV. The DNA of the CDR3 is TGTGCCAGCAGTGGACACTACGAGCAGTACTTC. Residues: CASSGHYEQYF. Using reference TRBV11-2 and TRBJ2-7 for the parts outside the CDR3, the full variable domain is EAGVAQSPRYKIIEKRQSVAFWCNPISGHATLYWYQQILGQGPKLLIQFQNNGVVDDSQLPKDRFSAERLKGVDSTLKIQPAKLEDSAVYLCASSGHYEQYFGPGTRLTVT.

This clone was seen once. This rearrangement joins TRBV4-2 to TRBJ2-1; TRBD1 agrees at 9 bases. Trimming cost V 4 bases and J 7 bases; bases outside gene matches: 5. The CDR3 is made up of 14 amino acids. Germline CDR1 is LGHNA and CDR2 is YNFKEQ. CDR3 nucleotide sequence: TGTGCCAGCAGCCCTGGACAGGGGAGTAATGAGCAGTTCTTC. It translates to CASSPGQGSNEQFF.

This chain uses TRBV7-9 with TRBJ2-1, with 7 bases lining up with TRBD2. Germline assignment: CDR1 SEHNR and CDR2 FQNEAQ (reference sequence). This CDR3 has 13 residues. The V and J ends lost 10 bases and 2 bases, in that order; junction bases with no gene match: 5. Here the CDR3 DNA reads TGTGCCACTGCGGGAGTTCCCTACAATGAGCAGTTCTTC. Encoded protein: CATAGVPYNEQFF.

This rearrangement joins TRBV6-6 to TRBJ2-7, with 9 bases identical to TRBD1. Trimming cost V 6 bases and J 3 bases; bases outside gene matches: 9. CDR3 length: 15 amino acids. Per the germline V gene, CDR1 is MNHNY and CDR2 is SVGAGI (reference sequence). The DNA for the CDR3 is TGTGCCAGCAGCCGGTCCGGGACAGGGTTCTACGAGCAGTACTTC. Its protein is CASSRSGTGFYEQYF.

The chain links TRBV4-2 to TRBJ2-5; TRBD2 matches 9 bases. CDR1 LGHNA and CDR2 YNFKEQ come from the germline V gene. The CDR3 sequence is 17 residues long. Germline trimming cut 1 base from V and 1 base from J; bases unmatched to any gene: 7. The CDR3 DNA follows: TGTGCCAGCAGCCAAGTAGGCGGGGGGGGGACCCAAGAGACCCAGTACTTC. Encoded protein: CASSQVGGGGTQETQYF.

This clone was seen more than once but under ten times. The chain employs TRBV7-8 and TRBJ1-4; D not certain. Deletions cut 2 bases from V and 8 bases from J, with 21 bases between. The germline gives CDR1 SGHVS, CDR2 FQNEAQ. This CDR3 spans 17 amino acids. The CDR3 protein is CASSLPPFEDVNEKLFF. The CDR3 bases are TGTGCCAGCAGCTTACCCCCTTTTGAGGATGTAAACGAAAAACTGTTTTTT.

This chain uses TRBV28 with TRBJ2-4; possibly TRBD1 or TRBD2 for D (5 bases each). Germline CDR1 reads MDHEN; CDR2 reads SYDVKM. The CDR3 loop spans 13 amino acids. The V end was cut by 3 bases, the J end by 8 bases, with 11 bases between. DNA of the CDR3: TGTGCCAGCAGTTTGGGGGTCTTGGACATTCAGTACTTC. This codes for CASSLGVLDIQYF.

V gene TRBV7-9 combines with J gene TRBJ2-7; perhaps TRBD2 as D (5 bases). The germline V gene has CDR1 SEHNR and CDR2 FQNEAQ (reference sequence). The CDR3 covers 16 residues. Trimming shortened V by 4 bases and J by 5 bases, and 21 bases separated the two germline ends. The CDR3 DNA reads TGTGCCAGCAGCTCCACCTCCGGGGTAAACATCCACGAGCAGTACTTC. It specifies CASSSTSGVNIHEQYF.

The rearrangement uses TRBV19 and TRBJ1-5; 7 bases are a match to TRBD1. The CDR3 length is 15 residues. The germline gives CDR1 LNHDA, CDR2 SQIVND (reference sequence). The ends lost 8 bases at V and 2 bases at J; junction bases unmatched: 9. CDR3 sequence: CASGSLTGGNQPQHF. CDR3 DNA sequence: TGTGCCAGTGGATCCTTAACAGGGGGCAATCAGCCCCAGCATTTT. Looking up the rest from reference TRBV19 and TRBJ1-5 gives the full variable domain: DGGITQSPKYLFRKEGQNVTLSCEQNLNHDAMYWYRQDPGQGLRLIYYSQIVNDFQKGDIAEGYSVSREKKESFPLTVTSAQKNPTAFYLCASGSLTGGNQPQHFGDGTRLSIL.

The chain is built from TRBV2 and TRBJ1-3; D is uncertain. CDR3 size: 13 residues. CDR1 SNHLY and CDR2 FYNNEI come from the germline V gene. The CDR3 coding sequence is TGTGCGATCGAGGGAGCCTCTGGAAACACCATATATTTT. It is translated as CAIEGASGNTIYF.

The V and J genes are TRBV11-2 and TRBJ2-7; D gene ambiguous. V dropped 2 bases and J dropped 5 bases, with 7 bases sitting between them. The CDR3 consists of 12 residues. Germline CDR1 SGHAT, CDR2 FQNNGV. This CDR3 is CASSLTPNEQYF. The CDR3 DNA reads TGTGCCAGCAGCTTAACACCCAACGAGCAGTACTTC.

The CDR3 sequence: CATRRAREGSYEQYF. CDR3 nucleotides: TGTGCCACCCGCCGAGCCAGGGAGGGATCCTACGAGCAGTACTTC. The chain joins TRBV28 to TRBJ2-7; 7 bases are shared with TRBD2. CDR3 length: 15 residues. Germline lookup yields CDR1 MDHEN and CDR2 SYDVKM. V trimming: 10 bases; J trimming: 1 base; junction bases outside the gene matches: 13.

The chain recombines TRBV28 with TRBJ2-7; D is unresolved. CDR3 length: 10 residues. Germline V gene lookup returns CDR1 MDHEN and CDR2 SYDVKM. V dropped 8 bases and J dropped 1 base, with 3 bases sitting between them. The CDR3 nucleotides are TGTGCCAGCGGTTCCTACGAGCAGTACTTC. It is translated as CASGSYEQYF.

This clone has just a few counts. This chain connects TRBV27 to TRBJ2-7, with 9 bases that match TRBD1. The CDR3 sequence is 14 residues long. Per the germline V gene, CDR1 is MNHEY and CDR2 is SMNVEV (reference sequence). Germline trimming cut 5 bases from V and 3 bases from J; bases unmatched to any gene: 5. DNA of the CDR3: TGTGCCAGCAGTCCGGGACAGGGCGACTACGAGCAGTACTTC. It translates to CASSPGQGDYEQYF.

This chain uses TRBV9 with TRBJ2-3, with 7 bases lining up with TRBD2. Per germline, CDR1 SGDLS and CDR2 YYNGEE. The CDR3 sequence is 16 residues long. Trimming took 0 bases from V and 4 from J; bases not matched to a gene: 8. CDR3 bases: TGTGCCAGCAGCGTAGAGGTGGGAGGGCCCCCAGATACGCAGTATTTT. Translating gives CASSVEVGGPPDTQYF. The full variable domain, with the rest looked up from reference TRBV9 and TRBJ2-3, is DSGVTQTPKHLITATGQRVTLRCSPRSGDLSVYWYQQSLDQGLQFLIQYYNGEERAKGNILERFSAQQFPDLHSELNLSSLELGDSALYFCASSVEVGGPPDTQYFGPGTRLTVL.

The chain couples TRBV29-1 to TRBJ2-7; 7 nucleotides match TRBD2. This CDR3 contains 11 residues. The ends lost 5 bases at V and 2 bases at J; junction bases unmatched: 0. CDR1 and CDR2 from the germline V gene are SQVTM and ANQGSEA. The CDR3 here is CSVREAYEQYF. DNA for the CDR3: TGCAGCGTTCGGGAGGCCTACGAGCAGTACTTC.